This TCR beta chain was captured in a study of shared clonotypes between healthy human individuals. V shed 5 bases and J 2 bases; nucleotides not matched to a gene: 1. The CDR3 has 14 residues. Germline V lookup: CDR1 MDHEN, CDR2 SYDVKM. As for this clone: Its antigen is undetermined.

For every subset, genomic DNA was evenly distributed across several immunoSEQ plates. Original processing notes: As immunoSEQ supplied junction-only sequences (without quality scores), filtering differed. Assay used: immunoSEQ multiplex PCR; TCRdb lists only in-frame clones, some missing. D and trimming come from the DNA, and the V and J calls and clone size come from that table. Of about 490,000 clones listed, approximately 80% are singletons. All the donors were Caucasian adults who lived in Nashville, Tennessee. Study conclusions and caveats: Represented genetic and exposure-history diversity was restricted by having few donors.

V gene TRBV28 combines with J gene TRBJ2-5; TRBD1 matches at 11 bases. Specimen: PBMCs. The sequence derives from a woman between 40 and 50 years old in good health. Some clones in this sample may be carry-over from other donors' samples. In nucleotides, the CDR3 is TGTGCCAGCAGTCGGGACAGGGGGCAAGAGACCCAGTACTTC. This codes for CASSRDRGQETQYF. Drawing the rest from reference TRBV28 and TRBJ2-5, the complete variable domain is DVKVTQSSRYLVKRTGEKVFLECVQDMDHENMFWYRQDPGLGLRLIYFSYDVKMKEKGDIPEGYSVSREKKERFSLILESASTNQTSMYLCASSRDRGQETQYFGPGTRLLVL.